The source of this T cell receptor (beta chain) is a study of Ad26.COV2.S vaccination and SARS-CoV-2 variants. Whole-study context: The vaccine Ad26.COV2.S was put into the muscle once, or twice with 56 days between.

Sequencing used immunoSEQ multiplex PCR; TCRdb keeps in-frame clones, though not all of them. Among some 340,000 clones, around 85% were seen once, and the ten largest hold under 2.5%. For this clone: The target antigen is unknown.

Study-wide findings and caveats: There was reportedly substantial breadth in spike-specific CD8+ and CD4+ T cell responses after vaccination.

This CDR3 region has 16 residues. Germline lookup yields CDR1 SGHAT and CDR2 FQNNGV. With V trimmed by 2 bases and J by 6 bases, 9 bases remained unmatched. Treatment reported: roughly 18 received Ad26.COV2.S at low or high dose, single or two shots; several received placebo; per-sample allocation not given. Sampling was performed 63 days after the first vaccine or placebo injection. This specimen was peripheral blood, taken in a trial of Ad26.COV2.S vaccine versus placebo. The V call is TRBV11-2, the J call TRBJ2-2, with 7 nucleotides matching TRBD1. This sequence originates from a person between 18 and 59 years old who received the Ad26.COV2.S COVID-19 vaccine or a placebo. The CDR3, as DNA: TGTGCCAGCAGCTTACCCCGGGCAGGGGGTCCCGGGGAGCTGTTTTTT. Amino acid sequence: CASSLPRAGGPGELFF.